The entry below describes one T cell receptor (beta chain). This specimen belongs to a study of blood T cell repertoires in COVID-19. Study-level information: Sites in the United States, Italy and Spain provided acute and convalescent COVID-19 samples.

The CDR3 consists of 20 residues. Germline CDR1 and CDR2: SGHNT and YYREEE (reference sequence). The trim removed 0 bases at V and 6 bases at J, leaving 13 bases unmatched. The table came from immunoSEQ multiplex PCR; TCRdb's copy has only in-frame clones and leaves some out. This sample has fewer than 35,000 clones, with 90% found just once. This receptor was identified in a man in his sixties with active COVID-19. V gene TRBV5-4 combines with J gene TRBJ2-3, with TRBD2 identical over 16 bases. Sequences were obtained from peripheral blood. The CDR3 here is CASSLAPPGLAGGPLDTQYF. CDR3 in DNA: TGTGCCAGCAGCTTGGCTCCACCGGGACTAGCGGGGGGGCCGTTGGATACGCAGTATTTT.